The following is a TCR beta chain sequence with its context. Its antigen remains unknown. Sequencing used immunoSEQ multiplex PCR; TCRdb keeps in-frame clones, though not all of them. The profile covers 150,000 to 200,000 clones, with 85% to 95% appearing a single time and 3% to 5% taken by the ten largest. The data were taken from a study of T cell responses to AZD1222 COVID-19 vaccine. Study background: Pooled together were second doses at about 4 or about 12 weeks.

Overall study results and limits: Nearly half of spike-specific TCRs reportedly target variant regions that are unmutated in the B.1.351 and B.1.1.7 variants. CD4 TCRs linked to vaccination spanned spike, dominating at 160-218 and 743-854.

Between the trimmed V and J ends, which lost 7 bases and 2 bases, there was a span of 24 bases. CDR1 and CDR2 from the germline V gene are SGHKS and YYEKEE (reference sequence). The length of the CDR3 is 17 residues. The source material was peripheral blood, sampled on day 0 of AZD1222 vaccination. The chain links TRBV5-5 to TRBJ1-2; D is possibly TRBD1 (6 bases). The clonotype comes from an adult in good health. The CDR3 sequence: CASLTGQSFSLNYGYTF. The CDR3 DNA follows: TGTGCCAGCTTAACGGGACAAAGTTTTTCCCTCAACTATGGCTACACCTTC.